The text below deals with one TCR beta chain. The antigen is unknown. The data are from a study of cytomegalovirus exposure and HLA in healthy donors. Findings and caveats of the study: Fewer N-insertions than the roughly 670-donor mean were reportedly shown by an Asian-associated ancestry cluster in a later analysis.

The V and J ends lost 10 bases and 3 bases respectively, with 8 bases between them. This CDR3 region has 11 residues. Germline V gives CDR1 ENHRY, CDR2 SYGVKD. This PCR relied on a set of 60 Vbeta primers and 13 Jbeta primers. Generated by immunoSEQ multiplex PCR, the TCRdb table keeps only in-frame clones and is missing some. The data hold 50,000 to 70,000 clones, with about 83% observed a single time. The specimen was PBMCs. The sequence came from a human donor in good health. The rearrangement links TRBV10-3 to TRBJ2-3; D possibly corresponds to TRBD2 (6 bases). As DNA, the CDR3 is TGTGCCACGAGCGGGACAGATACGCAGTATTTT. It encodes CATSGTDTQYF.